The rows below give T cell receptor beta chains drawn from one sample of a study of blood T cell repertoires in COVID-19. Using immunoSEQ multiplex PCR, the repertoire was profiled, and TCRdb retains in-frame clones only, with some absent. The sample has around 93,000 clones, approximately 81% seen once. The specimen sequenced was peripheral blood. These receptors were taken from a man aged 55 to 70 with acute or convalescent COVID-19. The CDR3 runs from the conserved cysteine through the conserved F or W. D genes are given only for firm matches. A clone size is listed for some rows: how often the clone was seen (once, few, many), or a class if it is expanded.

v_gene: TRBV10-2; abundance: -; d_gene: -; j_gene: TRBJ1-2; CDR3nt: TGCGCCAGCAGGAGAAGGACAGTAGGAGCTAACTATGGCTACACCTTC; CDR3aa: CASRRRTVGANYGYTF
v_gene: TRBV18; abundance: -; d_gene: TRBD1; j_gene: TRBJ1-2; CDR3nt: TGTGCCAGCTCACGGGACAGGGTGTGGTATGGCTACACCTTC; CDR3aa: CASSRDRVWYGYTF
v_gene: TRBV11-2; abundance: -; d_gene: -; j_gene: TRBJ2-7; CDR3nt: TGTGCCAGCAGCTTAGATCGGCAGGGTGCATACGAGCAGTACTTC; CDR3aa: CASSLDRQGAYEQYF
v_gene: TRBV11-3; abundance: -; d_gene: -; j_gene: TRBJ2-1; CDR3nt: TGTGCCAGCAGCCCCTTGGAGTACCGAGGTGAGCAGTTCTTC; CDR3aa: CASSPLEYRGEQFF
v_gene: TRBV6-1; abundance: -; d_gene: -; j_gene: TRBJ1-1; CDR3nt: TGTGCCAGCAGTGAAGCGCGTTCGGCTGAAGCTTTCTTT; CDR3aa: CASSEARSAEAFF
v_gene: TRBV11-3; abundance: once; d_gene: TRBD1; j_gene: TRBJ1-6; CDR3nt: TGTGCCAGCAGAACCGGGACAGGTGATTATTCACCCCTCCACTTT; CDR3aa: CASRTGTGDYSPLHF
v_gene: TRBV5-6; abundance: -; d_gene: -; j_gene: TRBJ1-1; CDR3nt: TGTGCCAGCAGCTTGCTCCGGGCCTCCAGGGGAGCTTTCTTT; CDR3aa: CASSLLRASRGAFF
v_gene: TRBV11-1; abundance: -; d_gene: -; j_gene: TRBJ1-1; CDR3nt: TGTGCCAGCAGTTTTTTGTTTAGCACTGAAGCTTTCTTT; CDR3aa: CASSFLFSTEAFF
v_gene: TRBV7-6; abundance: -; d_gene: TRBD1; j_gene: TRBJ2-5; CDR3nt: TGTGCCAGCAGCTTAGCGCGGTACGGGACAGGTCAAGAGACCCAGTACTTC; CDR3aa: CASSLARYGTGQETQYF
v_gene: TRBV5-1; abundance: few; d_gene: TRBD1; j_gene: TRBJ2-2; CDR3nt: TGCGCCAGCAGCTGGGGACAGGGGTCCGGGGAGCTGTTTTTT; CDR3aa: CASSWGQGSGELFF